These 3 T cell receptor beta chains came from one sample sequenced in a study of T cell changes during pregnancy in multiple sclerosis. Here immunoSEQ multiplex PCR was the method, and the copy in TCRdb shows in-frame clones only, minus some. The data hold nearly 25,000 clones, with 70% to 90% observed a single time. Sequencing was performed on CD4+ T cells from peripheral blood mononuclear cells, taken in the first trimester of pregnancy. Every receptor here comes from a female donor in good health, enrolled as a control in a pregnancy study.

J is TRBJ1-3 and V is TRBV5-6; D gene uncertain. The V end was cut by 4 bases, the J end by 0 bases, with 11 bases between. This CDR3 is 15 amino acids long. CDR1 is SGHDT and CDR2 is YYEEEE in the germline V gene. The CDR3 DNA reads TGTGCCAGCAGCCTCGACGGGAGCTCTGGAAACACCATATATTTT. This sequence encodes CASSLDGSSGNTIYF.

This clone appeared a single time. This rearrangement joins TRBV18 to TRBJ2-5; tentative D call: TRBD1 (5 bases). The length of the CDR3 is 13 residues. Germline V lookup: CDR1 KGHSH, CDR2 LQKENI. The V and J ends lost 3 bases and 5 bases respectively, with 10 bases between them. The CDR3 spells CASSPTQGETQYF. In nucleotides, the CDR3 is TGTGCCAGCTCACCGACCCAGGGTGAGACCCAGTACTTC. Filled out from reference TRBV18 and TRBJ2-5, the complete variable domain reads NAGVMQNPRHLVRRRGQEARLRCSPMKGHSHVYWYRQLPEEGLKFMVYLQKENIIDESGMPKERFSAEFPKEGPSILRIQQVVRGDSAAYFCASSPTQGETQYFGPGTRLLVL.

CDR3 coding DNA: TGTGCCAGCAGTTTATATCAGGGTTACGGAAACACCATATATTTT. Its translation is CASSLYQGYGNTIYF. V usage is TRBV28 and J usage is TRBJ1-3, with D possibly being TRBD1 (5 bases). Germline CDR1 reads MDHEN; CDR2 reads SYDVKM. V was clipped by 1 base and J by 4 bases, with 11 bases between them. There are 15 residues in the CDR3.